The 7 T cell receptor beta chains below come from one sample, sequenced in a study of cytomegalovirus exposure and HLA in healthy donors. Primers: 60 Vbeta forward and 13 Jbeta reverse. Measured with immunoSEQ multiplex PCR; TCRdb has only the in-frame clones, and not every one. This table has 150,000 to 200,000 clones, about 80% appearing once. Source material: PBMCs. Receptors originate from a woman between 25 and 40 years old in good health and CMV-seronegative.

The sample holds a few counts of this clone. CDR3 region: CASSQDLTGSEQYF. The CDR3 coding sequence is TGTGCCAGCAGCCAAGATCTGACGGGGAGCGAGCAGTACTTC. The chain uses TRBV14 and TRBJ2-7, with D tentatively TRBD2 (5 bases). Looked up from germline, CDR1 is SGHDN and CDR2 is FVKESK. CDR3 length: 14 amino acids. The V end was cut by 0 bases, the J end by 6 bases, with 12 bases between.

The chain employs TRBV5-6 and TRBJ1-3, with D perhaps TRBD1 (5 bases). The CDR3 contains 17 residues. Trimming took off 6 bases at V and 0 bases at J, with 19 bases between the two ends. CDR1 and CDR2 (germline): SGHDT, YYEEEE. For the CDR3, the DNA is TGTGCCAGCACCTCCCGAAGGGAGGGGATCTCTGGAAACACCATATATTTT. This encodes CASTSRREGISGNTIYF.

The rearrangement uses TRBV29-1 and TRBJ2-5, with TRBD1 matching over 8 bases. Germline lookup yields CDR1 SQVTM and CDR2 ANQGSEA. The CDR3 spans 12 residues. Unmatched junction bases numbered 6, after V lost 7 bases and J lost 5 bases. CDR3: CSARTGRETQYF. In DNA, the CDR3 is TGCAGCGCCCGGACAGGGAGGGAGACCCAGTACTTC.

The CDR3: CASSLYRPNSPLHF. Here the CDR3 DNA reads TGTGCCAGCAGTTTATACAGACCCAATTCACCCCTCCACTTT. J is TRBJ1-6 and V is TRBV27; D ambiguous. V dropped 1 base and J dropped 7 bases, with 8 bases sitting between them. The CDR3 is 14 residues long. The germline gives CDR1 MNHEY, CDR2 SMNVEV (reference sequence).

This clone was seen once. The chain carries TRBV10-2 and TRBJ2-5; 11 nucleotides line up with TRBD2. With 3 bases clipped from V and 1 base from J, the junction kept 1 base outside the gene matches. The CDR3 is made up of 15 amino acids. Germline V CDR1 and CDR2: WSHSY, SAAADI. The CDR3 here is CASSDTSGGQETQYF. The CDR3 nucleotides are TGCGCCAGCAGTGACACTAGCGGGGGCCAAGAGACCCAGTACTTC.

The V gene is TRBV7-2, the J gene TRBJ2-7; 9 bases map to TRBD1. Trimming removed 5 bases from V and 3 bases from J; junction bases left unmatched: 8. The CDR3 length is 15 residues. The germline V gene has CDR1 SGHTA and CDR2 FQGNSA. The CDR3, as DNA: TGTGCCAGCAGCCGCTACCGGGACAGGGTCTACGAGCAGTACTTC. Residues: CASSRYRDRVYEQYF. Supplemented by reference TRBV7-2 and TRBJ2-7, the full variable domain reads GAGVSQSPSNKVTEKGKDVELRCDPISGHTALYWYRQSLGQGLEFLIYFQGNSAPDKSGLPSDRFSAERTGGSVSTLTIQRTQQEDSAVYLCASSRYRDRVYEQYFGPGTRLTVT.

V is TRBV4-2 and J is TRBJ2-7; TRBD2 agrees at 11 bases. Unmatched junction bases numbered 11, after V lost 4 bases and J lost 3 bases. Germline V gives CDR1 LGHNA, CDR2 YNFKEQ. The CDR3 loop spans 17 amino acids. The CDR3 nucleotides read TGTGCCAGCAGCCCCCAACCTATGACTAGCGGGGACTACGAGCAGTACTTC. Encoded protein: CASSPQPMTSGDYEQYF.